This T cell receptor beta chain originates from a study of OX40 agonist ivuxolimab in advanced cancers. Study information: The eligibility criteria allowed prior anti-PD-1, anti-PD-L1 or anti-CTLA-4 therapy, and about 40% had some.

This CDR3 region has 14 residues. Germline CDR1 and CDR2: GTSNPN and SVGIG (reference sequence). V lost 3 bases to trimming and J lost 6 bases; unmatched junction nucleotides: 8. Overall study results and limits: Fewer expanded clones were found on average in CD4+ than in CD8+ T cells. Researchers did not establish what antigens the expanded peripheral T cells target.

Here immunoSEQ multiplex PCR was the method, and the copy in TCRdb shows in-frame clones only, minus some. The repertoire includes about 69,000 clones, roughly nine tenths of them detected once, and less than 0.3% sits in the top ten. Concerning this clone itself: The antigen is not known.

The material sequenced was CD4+ or CD8+ T cells sorted from blood, taken in a trial of the OX40 agonist ivuxolimab. The rearrangement joins TRBV30 to TRBJ1-2; 9 bases are a match to TRBD1. The sequence came from an adult with an advanced solid tumor such as melanoma, head and neck, liver or kidney cancer. CDR3 loop: CAWSPTGTGNGYTF. The CDR3 nucleotides are TGTGCCTGGAGCCCGACCGGGACAGGGAATGGCTACACCTTC.